The 17 T cell receptor beta chains listed next were all sequenced from one sample in a study of neurological immune-mediated disorders. Via MiXCR, TCRdb re-called the 5' RACE reads, giving one row per CDR3 protein. The top ten hold roughly 17% of the sample, which has some 30,000 distinct CDR3 sequences, under 25% seen once. The sample was PBMCs. The receptors here all came from a woman aged 60-70 years in good health.

This clonotype has ten or more counts. The chain combines TRBV5-1 with TRBJ1-1, with TRBD1 as a possible D gene (5 bases). CDR3 length: 15 amino acids. Trimming removed 2 bases from V and 0 bases from J, with 11 bases in between. CDR1 is SGHRS and CDR2 is YFSETQ in the germline V gene. CDR3 region: CASSFGSGMNTEAFF. CDR3 bases: TGCGCCAGCAGCTTCGGATCAGGGATGAACACTGAAGCTTTCTTT.

In this sample, this clonotype turned up many times. The chain uses TRBV20-1 and TRBJ2-5; no definite D call. Trimming removed 1 base from V and 1 base from J, with 7 bases in between. The length of the CDR3 is 13 residues. Germline V lookup: CDR1 DFQATT, CDR2 SNEGSKA (reference sequence). CDR3 nucleotides: TGCAGTGCTAGAGTACGGTTCCAAGAGACCCAGTACTTC. The encoded protein is CSARVRFQETQYF.

This clonotype was seen ten or more times. The rearrangement uses TRBV12-3 or TRBV12-4 and TRBJ2-7; the D is unclear. V lost 3 bases, J lost 3 bases, and 3 bases lay in between. The CDR3 sequence is 11 residues long. CDR3 in DNA: TGTGCCAGCAGTTTGAACTACGAGCAGTACTTC. Its translation is CASSLNYEQYF.

This clonotype was observed at least ten times. The chain uses TRBV3-1 and TRBJ2-3; D not resolved. Trimming took 4 bases from V and 2 from J, leaving 4 bases between them. The CDR3 sequence is 12 residues long. Germline loops: CDR1 LGHDT, CDR2 YNNKEL (reference sequence). In nucleotides, the CDR3 is TGTGCCAGCAGCCCTCCCACAGATACGCAGTATTTT. Protein: CASSPPTDTQYF.

The sample holds one count of this clonotype. The V call is TRBV29-1, the J call TRBJ1-1; D is ambiguous. Germline CDR1 is SQVTM and CDR2 is ANQGSEA. Trimming stripped 0 bases from V and 3 bases from J, with 11 bases between. The CDR3 length is 14 residues. CDR3 region: CSVEDLGGHTEAFF. CDR3 in DNA: TGCAGCGTTGAAGATCTTGGAGGGCACACTGAAGCTTTCTTT.

This clonotype has ten or more counts. The chain carries TRBV3-1 and TRBJ1-2; 9 bases map to TRBD1. With V trimmed by 4 bases and J by 4 bases, 10 bases remained unmatched. The germline V gene encodes CDR1 LGHDT and CDR2 YNNKEL (reference sequence). The CDR3 is 16 amino acids. The CDR3 DNA reads TGTGCCAGCAGCCCGTGGACAGGGGAAAGGGGCTATGGCTACACCTTC. Residues: CASSPWTGERGYGYTF.

This clonotype showed up many times. CDR3 sequence reads: CASSSRGSYEQYF. The CDR3 DNA is TGTGCCAGCAGCTCACGGGGGAGTTACGAGCAGTACTTC. The chain carries TRBV7-9 and TRBJ2-7; tentative D call: TRBD2 (6 bases). The ends were cut back, 4 bases at V and 4 bases at J, with 11 bases in the middle. The CDR3 has 13 residues. Germline CDR1 SEHNR, CDR2 FQNEAQ (reference sequence).

As to this clonotype: The conserved final phenylalanine or tryptophan is absent from the CDR3, which likely points to a read error. J is TRBJ2-5 and V is TRBV5-1, with 9 nucleotides matching TRBD2. This CDR3 region has 17 residues. Germline V lookup: CDR1 SGHRS, CDR2 YFSETQ. Written as DNA, the CDR3 is TGTGCCAGCAGCTTGGCCCCTAGCGGGGCACAACAAGAGACCCAGTACTCC. The encoded protein is CASSLAPSGAQQETQYS.

The chain links TRBV7-2 to TRBJ2-1, with TRBD2 as a possible D gene (7 bases). The CDR3 covers 16 residues. The germline V gene encodes CDR1 SGHTA and CDR2 FQGNSA. V gave up 6 bases and J gave up 8 bases, with 23 bases separating them. CDR3 in amino acids: CASSSPGGGWRDEQFF. The CDR3 DNA sequence: TGTGCCAGCAGTTCACCGGGGGGCGGGTGGAGGGATGAGCAGTTCTTC.

This clonotype was counted many times. The V call is TRBV7-9, the J call TRBJ2-7; 8 bases agree with TRBD1. This CDR3 has 13 residues. Germline V lookup: CDR1 SEHNR, CDR2 FQNEAQ (reference sequence). The ends lost 5 bases at V and 7 bases at J; junction bases unmatched: 7. The CDR3 loop is CASSQGQGREQYF. The CDR3 region has the DNA TGTGCCAGCAGCCAAGGACAGGGAAGGGAGCAGTACTTC.

This chain uses TRBV15 with TRBJ2-7; D remains ambiguous. The CDR3 length is 15 residues. The germline V and J ends were trimmed by 3 bases and 5 bases, with 17 bases remaining between them. Germline assignment: CDR1 LNHNV and CDR2 YYDKDF (reference sequence). This chain's CDR3 is CATSRAGSPPNEQYF. Here the CDR3 DNA reads TGTGCCACCAGCAGGGCCGGGTCTCCCCCTAACGAGCAGTACTTC.

The chain recombines TRBV20-1 with TRBJ2-2; the D gene is possibly TRBD1 (5 bases). The CDR3 length is 14 residues. V was pared by 0 bases and J by 6 bases, with 11 bases between. The V gene's germline CDR1 is DFQATT and CDR2 SNEGSKA (reference sequence). CDR3 DNA sequence: TGCAGTGCTAGAGATCCTAAGGGGCCCGGGGAGCTGTTTTTT. Amino acids: CSARDPKGPGELFF.

This clonotype was observed at least ten times. The chain combines TRBV7-2 with TRBJ2-7; 9 bases fit TRBD1. Germline V gene sequence: CDR1 SGHTA, CDR2 FQGNSA. The CDR3 is made up of 15 amino acids. The junction had 16 bases not matched to a gene; V was cut back by 5 bases and J by 11 bases. Here the CDR3 DNA reads TGTGCCAGCAGCAGGACCGGGACAGGGAGTGCCGGGGAGTACTTC. Its protein product is CASSRTGTGSAGEYF.

This sequence joins TRBV28 and TRBJ2-1; possible D gene TRBD1, 6 bases. This CDR3 has 15 residues. Trimming shortened V by 5 bases and J by 7 bases, and 18 bases separated the two germline ends. Germline V lookup: CDR1 MDHEN, CDR2 SYDVKM. The CDR3 DNA reads as TGTGCCAGCAGTGGGAGCCAGGGGTACAAAAATGAGCAGTTCTTC. Protein product: CASSGSQGYKNEQFF.

This clonotype was detected a few times. The chain carries TRBV7-7 and TRBJ2-5; 11 bases line up with TRBD1. Trimming at V came to 5 bases and at J to 5 bases, leaving 4 bases not matched to a gene. Germline V gives CDR1 SSHAT, CDR2 FNYEAQ (reference sequence). CDR3 size: 14 residues. The CDR3: CASSQDRGLETQYF. The CDR3 DNA is TGTGCCAGCAGCCAGGACAGGGGGCTTGAGACCCAGTACTTC.

This clonotype was found many times. The chain combines TRBV29-1 with TRBJ1-2; D is perhaps TRBD1 (5 bases). V was clipped by 6 bases and J by 2 bases, with 13 bases between them. Germline V gene sequence: CDR1 SQVTM, CDR2 ANQGSEA. This CDR3 has 13 amino acids. The CDR3 sequence is CSVGRARNYGYTF. The CDR3 DNA reads TGCAGCGTGGGCAGGGCTCGAAACTATGGCTACACCTTC.

This clonotype appeared many times. V and J are TRBV4-3 and TRBJ2-4; D tentatively reads TRBD1 or TRBD2 (5 bases each). CDR3 length equals 15 residues. Germline V gene data show CDR1 as LGHNA and CDR2 as YSLEER. V dropped 1 base and J dropped 10 bases, with 17 bases sitting between them. CDR3 sequence (DNA): TGCGCCAGCAGCCAAGCGGGGCTTGGAGTGGGAATTCAGTACTTC. Protein product: CASSQAGLGVGIQYF.